The entry below gives a single TCR beta chain sequence along with its context. This sample is drawn from a study of blood T cell repertoires in COVID-19. Turning to the study itself: Whether acute or convalescent, the COVID-19 samples came from the United States, Italy and Spain. PBMCs, B-cell-depleted T cells, or T cells were the source of the cDNA or gDNA that made up the material.

As originally analysed: By means of reference gene primer amplification, nucleated cell counts were estimated. TCRdb's copy holds only in-frame clones and misses some; the assay was immunoSEQ multiplex PCR. V and J calls and clone size are those listed in that table; D and trimming were worked out from the DNA. The sample lists 50,000 to 60,000 clones, around 87% occurring once. V was clipped by 5 bases and J by 7 bases, with 15 bases between them. Germline V gene sequence: CDR1 SGHVS, CDR2 FQNEAQ. The CDR3 is made up of 14 amino acids. What was sequenced was peripheral blood. The V and J genes are TRBV7-8 and TRBJ1-5; D might be TRBD1 (6 bases). This clonotype was sampled from a human donor with active COVID-19. The donor label of this sample is uncertain. CDR3 in DNA: TGTGCCAGCAGCGGGAGGGGGGCGTCCCAGCCCCAGCATTTT. It is translated as CASSGRGASQPQHF.